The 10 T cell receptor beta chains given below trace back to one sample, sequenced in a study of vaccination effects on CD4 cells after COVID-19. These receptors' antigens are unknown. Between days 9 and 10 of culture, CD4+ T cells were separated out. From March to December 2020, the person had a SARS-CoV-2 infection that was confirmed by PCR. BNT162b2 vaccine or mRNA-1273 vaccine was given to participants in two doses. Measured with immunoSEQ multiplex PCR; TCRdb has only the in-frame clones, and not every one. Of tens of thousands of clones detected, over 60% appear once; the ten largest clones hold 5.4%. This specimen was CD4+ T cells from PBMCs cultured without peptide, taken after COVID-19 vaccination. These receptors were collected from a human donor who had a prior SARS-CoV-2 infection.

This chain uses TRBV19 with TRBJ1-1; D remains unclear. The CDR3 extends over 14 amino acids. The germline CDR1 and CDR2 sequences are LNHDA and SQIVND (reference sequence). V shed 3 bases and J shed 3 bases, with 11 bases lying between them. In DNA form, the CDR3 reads TGTGCCAGTAGTATGGCGTGGGGAGACACTGAAGCTTTCTTT. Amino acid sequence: CASSMAWGDTEAFF.

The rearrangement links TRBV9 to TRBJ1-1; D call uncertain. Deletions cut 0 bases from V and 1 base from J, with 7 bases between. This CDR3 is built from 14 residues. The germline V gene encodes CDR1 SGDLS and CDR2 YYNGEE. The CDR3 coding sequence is TGTGCCAGCAGCGTAGTGGGAGCGAACACTGAAGCTTTCTTT. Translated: CASSVVGANTEAFF.

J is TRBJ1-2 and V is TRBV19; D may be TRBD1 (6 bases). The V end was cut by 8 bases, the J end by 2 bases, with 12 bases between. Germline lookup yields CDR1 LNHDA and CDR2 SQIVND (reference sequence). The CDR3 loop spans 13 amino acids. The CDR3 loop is CASALQGNYGYTF. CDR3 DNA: TGTGCCAGTGCCCTACAGGGAAACTATGGCTACACCTTC.

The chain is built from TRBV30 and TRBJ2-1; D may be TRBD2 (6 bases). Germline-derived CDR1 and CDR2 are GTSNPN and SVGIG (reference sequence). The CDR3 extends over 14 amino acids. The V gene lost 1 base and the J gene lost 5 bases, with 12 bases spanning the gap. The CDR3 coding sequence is TGTGCCTGGAGTGAACGGGAGACTCACAATGAGCAGTTCTTC. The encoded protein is CAWSERETHNEQFF.

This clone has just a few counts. CDR3 residues: CASSSGESNEQFF. CDR3 in DNA: TGCGCCAGCAGCTCCGGGGAGAGCAATGAGCAGTTCTTC. This rearrangement joins TRBV5-1 to TRBJ2-1, with a weak D call TRBD2 (5 bases). The ends were cut back, 3 bases at V and 6 bases at J, with 10 bases in the middle. CDR3 size: 13 residues. Germline CDR1 and CDR2: SGHRS and YFSETQ.

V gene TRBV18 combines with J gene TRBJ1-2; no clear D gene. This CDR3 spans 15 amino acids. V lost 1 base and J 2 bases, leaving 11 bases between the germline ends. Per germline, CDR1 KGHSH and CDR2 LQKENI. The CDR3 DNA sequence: TGTGCCAGCTCACCACAACCCGGGTCAAACTATGGCTACACCTTC. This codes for CASSPQPGSNYGYTF. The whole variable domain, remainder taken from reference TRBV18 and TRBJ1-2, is NAGVMQNPRHLVRRRGQEARLRCSPMKGHSHVYWYRQLPEEGLKFMVYLQKENIIDESGMPKERFSAEFPKEGPSILRIQQVVRGDSAAYFCASSPQPGSNYGYTFGSGTRLTVV.

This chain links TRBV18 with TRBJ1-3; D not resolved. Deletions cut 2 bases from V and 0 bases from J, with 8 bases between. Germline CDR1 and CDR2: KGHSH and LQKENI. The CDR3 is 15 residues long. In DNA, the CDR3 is TGTGCCAGCTCACCAGTCCCAGGCTCTGGAAACACCATATATTTT. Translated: CASSPVPGSGNTIYF.

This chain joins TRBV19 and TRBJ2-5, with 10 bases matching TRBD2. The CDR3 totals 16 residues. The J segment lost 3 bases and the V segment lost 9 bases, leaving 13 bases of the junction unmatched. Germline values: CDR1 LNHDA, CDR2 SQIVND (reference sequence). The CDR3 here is CASTETVAGGKETQYF. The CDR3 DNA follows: TGTGCCAGCACCGAAACGGTAGCGGGGGGTAAAGAGACCCAGTACTTC.

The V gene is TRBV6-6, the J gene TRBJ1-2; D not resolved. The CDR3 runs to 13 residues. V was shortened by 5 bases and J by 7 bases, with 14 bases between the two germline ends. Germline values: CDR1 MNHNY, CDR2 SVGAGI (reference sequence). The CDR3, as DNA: TGTGCCAGCAGTACTGAGGGATTAGGTGGCTACACCTTC. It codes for CASSTEGLGGYTF.

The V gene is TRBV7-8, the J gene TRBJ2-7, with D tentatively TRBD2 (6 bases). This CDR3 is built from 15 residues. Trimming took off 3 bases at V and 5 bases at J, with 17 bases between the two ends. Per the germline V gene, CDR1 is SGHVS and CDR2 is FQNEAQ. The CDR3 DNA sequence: TGTGCCAGCAGCTTTGGGGACTCCCGGCTGAACGAGCAGTACTTC. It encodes CASSFGDSRLNEQYF. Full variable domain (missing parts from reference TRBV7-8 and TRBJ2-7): GAGVSQSPRYKVAKRGQDVALRCDPISGHVSLFWYQQALGQGPEFLTYFQNEAQLDKSGLPSDRFFAERPEGSVSTLKIQRTQQEDSAVYLCASSFGDSRLNEQYFGPGTRLTVT.